A selection of T cell receptor beta chains follows, all from one sample in a study of cytomegalovirus exposure and HLA in healthy donors. Generated by immunoSEQ multiplex PCR, the TCRdb table keeps only in-frame clones and is missing some. The sample records about 200,000 clones, roughly 80% being singletons. The specimen was PBMCs. The receptors shown here come from a woman aged 25 to 45 in good health and CMV-seronegative. The CDR3 runs from the conserved cysteine through the conserved F or W. A D gene is named only where the DNA matches it firmly. Size is stated for part of the rows, as once, few or many counts, or as a class when the clone is expanded.

d_gene: -
abundance: -
j_gene: TRBJ2-3
v_gene: TRBV9
CDR3nt: TGTGCCAGCAGCGGGGCCGAGGGTACGCAGTATTTT
CDR3aa: CASSGAEGTQYF

d_gene: -
abundance: -
j_gene: TRBJ2-1
v_gene: TRBV30
CDR3nt: TGTGCCTGGAGTCTATACAATGAGCAGTTCTTC
CDR3aa: CAWSLYNEQFF

d_gene: -
abundance: -
j_gene: TRBJ2-1
v_gene: TRBV6-1
CDR3nt: TGTGCCAGCAGTGAAGCAAAGGGGAATGAGCAGTTCTTC
CDR3aa: CASSEAKGNEQFF

d_gene: TRBD1
abundance: -
j_gene: TRBJ2-1
v_gene: TRBV7-9
CDR3nt: TGTGCCAGCAGTTATCCGGGACAGGGCTACAATGAGCAGTTCTTC
CDR3aa: CASSYPGQGYNEQFF

d_gene: -
abundance: -
j_gene: TRBJ1-2
v_gene: TRBV11-2
CDR3nt: TGTGCCAGCAGCTTAGCGTATGGCGAGCGAACCTATGGCTACACCTTC
CDR3aa: CASSLAYGERTYGYTF

d_gene: -
abundance: few
j_gene: TRBJ2-7
v_gene: TRBV29-1
CDR3nt: TGCAGCGTTGAAATGCAGGACACGCTCTACGAGCAGTACTTC
CDR3aa: CSVEMQDTLYEQYF

d_gene: TRBD2
abundance: -
j_gene: TRBJ2-5
v_gene: TRBV2
CDR3nt: TGTGCCAGCAGTGAAATCCAGCGGGGACCCAGCCAGTACTTC
CDR3aa: CASSEIQRGPSQYF

d_gene: -
abundance: -
j_gene: TRBJ1-2
v_gene: TRBV2
CDR3nt: TGTGCCAGCAGGCGGGGCTATGGCTACACCTTC
CDR3aa: CASRRGYGYTF

d_gene: -
abundance: -
j_gene: TRBJ2-1
v_gene: TRBV28
CDR3nt: TGTGCCAGCAGTTACCCTCCTTTGGGACTTCGCCCTGAGCAGTTCTTC
CDR3aa: CASSYPPLGLRPEQFF

d_gene: -
abundance: -
j_gene: TRBJ2-2
v_gene: TRBV28
CDR3nt: TGTGCCAGCAGTTTGGCCGGGACTGGGAACACCGGGGAGCTGTTTTTT
CDR3aa: CASSLAGTGNTGELFF

d_gene: TRBD1
abundance: once
j_gene: TRBJ2-7
v_gene: TRBV28
CDR3nt: TGTGCCAGCAGTTTAATGACAGGGGGTGGGTACGAGCAGTACTTC
CDR3aa: CASSLMTGGGYEQYF

d_gene: TRBD1
abundance: -
j_gene: TRBJ1-2
v_gene: TRBV2
CDR3nt: TGTGCCAGCAGTGACAGGGGGGTTTCTGGCTACACCTTC
CDR3aa: CASSDRGVSGYTF

d_gene: -
abundance: -
j_gene: TRBJ2-7
v_gene: TRBV9
CDR3nt: TGTGCCAGCAGCGTAAGGGCCACTAGCGAGCAGTACTTC
CDR3aa: CASSVRATSEQYF

d_gene: -
abundance: few
j_gene: TRBJ1-2
v_gene: TRBV25-1
CDR3nt: TGTGCCAGCAGTGAATTTGGTTTGGGGCAGGGTGGCTACACCTTC
CDR3aa: CASSEFGLGQGGYTF

d_gene: TRBD2
abundance: -
j_gene: TRBJ2-7
v_gene: TRBV18
CDR3nt: TGTGCCAGCTCACCGGGACTAGCGGCTAGCTCCTACGAGCAGTACTTC
CDR3aa: CASSPGLAASSYEQYF

d_gene: TRBD1
abundance: few
j_gene: TRBJ2-5
v_gene: TRBV5-1
CDR3nt: TGCGCCAGCAATCTCGGGACAGGGGGCGAAGAGACCCAGTACTTC
CDR3aa: CASNLGTGGEETQYF

d_gene: TRBD2
abundance: few
j_gene: TRBJ2-1
v_gene: TRBV12-5
CDR3nt: TGTGCTAGTGGACGCCTTAGCGGGGTGAGTGAGCAGTTCTTC
CDR3aa: CASGRLSGVSEQFF

d_gene: TRBD2
abundance: -
j_gene: TRBJ2-5
v_gene: TRBV10-3
CDR3nt: TGTGCCATCAGTGAGCCTATTGGGACTAGCGGGAGGGGAGAGACCCAGTACTTC
CDR3aa: CAISEPIGTSGRGETQYF

d_gene: -
abundance: -
j_gene: TRBJ2-7
v_gene: TRBV2
CDR3nt: TGTGCCAGCAGTGAAGCGCTTCTTGGGCTCTCCTACGAGCAGTACTTC
CDR3aa: CASSEALLGLSYEQYF

d_gene: -
abundance: -
j_gene: TRBJ1-2
v_gene: TRBV4-2
CDR3nt: TGTGCCAGCAGCCAAGACAGGAACTATGGCTACACCTTC
CDR3aa: CASSQDRNYGYTF

d_gene: TRBD1
abundance: -
j_gene: TRBJ1-5
v_gene: TRBV15
CDR3nt: TGTGCCACCAGCGGCAGGGGGCGGCAGCCCCAGCATTTT
CDR3aa: CATSGRGRQPQHF

d_gene: -
abundance: -
j_gene: TRBJ1-2
v_gene: TRBV29-1
CDR3nt: TGCAGCGTTGTTATGAACTATGGCTACACCTTC
CDR3aa: CSVVMNYGYTF

d_gene: -
abundance: few
j_gene: TRBJ1-4
v_gene: TRBV27
CDR3nt: TGTGCCAGCAGTTGGGCGTCAACTAATGAAAAACTGTTTTTT
CDR3aa: CASSWASTNEKLFF

d_gene: -
abundance: -
j_gene: TRBJ1-1
v_gene: TRBV28
CDR3nt: TGTGCCAGCAGTTTAGTATACACTGAAGCTTTCTTT
CDR3aa: CASSLVYTEAFF

d_gene: TRBD2
abundance: -
j_gene: TRBJ2-5
v_gene: TRBV27
CDR3nt: TGTGCCAGCAGTTCGGCCTGGCGGGAGGAGACCCAGTACTTC
CDR3aa: CASSSAWREETQYF

d_gene: -
abundance: once
j_gene: TRBJ1-5
v_gene: TRBV30
CDR3nt: TGTGCCTGGAGTGAATCATCGAGTCAGCCCCAGCATTTT
CDR3aa: CAWSESSSQPQHF

d_gene: -
abundance: -
j_gene: TRBJ2-7
v_gene: TRBV2
CDR3nt: TGTGCCAGCAGTGAAGCCGGGGTCGGGGAGCAGTACTTC
CDR3aa: CASSEAGVGEQYF

d_gene: TRBD2
abundance: -
j_gene: TRBJ2-1
v_gene: TRBV5-1
CDR3nt: TGCGCCAGCAGCCTGGGACTAGCGGGACTCAATGAGCAGTTCTTC
CDR3aa: CASSLGLAGLNEQFF

d_gene: TRBD1
abundance: -
j_gene: TRBJ2-3
v_gene: TRBV7-9
CDR3nt: TGTGCCAGCAGCCCGACAGGGAGTTTTGATACGCAGTATTTT
CDR3aa: CASSPTGSFDTQYF

d_gene: -
abundance: -
j_gene: TRBJ2-7
v_gene: TRBV6-1
CDR3nt: TGTGCCAGCAGCCTACACGGACAGCCCTACGAGCAGTACTTC
CDR3aa: CASSLHGQPYEQYF

d_gene: TRBD2
abundance: -
j_gene: TRBJ2-3
v_gene: TRBV30
CDR3nt: TGTGCCTGGAGGCAAGCACTACTAGCGGGAAGCACAGATACGCAGTATTTT
CDR3aa: CAWRQALLAGSTDTQYF

d_gene: TRBD2
abundance: -
j_gene: TRBJ2-5
v_gene: TRBV7-3
CDR3nt: TGTGCCAGCAGCTTGGAAGGGACTAGCGGGGAGACCCAGTACTTC
CDR3aa: CASSLEGTSGETQYF

d_gene: -
abundance: once
j_gene: TRBJ2-3
v_gene: TRBV5-6
CDR3nt: TGTGCCAGCAGCAGACTTATCGTGGATACGCAGTATTTT
CDR3aa: CASSRLIVDTQYF

d_gene: -
abundance: -
j_gene: TRBJ2-7
v_gene: TRBV4-1
CDR3nt: TGCGCCAGCAGCCACGGGATCTCCTACGAGCAGTACTTC
CDR3aa: CASSHGISYEQYF

d_gene: -
abundance: once
j_gene: TRBJ2-7
v_gene: TRBV27
CDR3nt: TGTGCCAGCGGGCTAGCGCCTTCCTACGAGCAGTACTTC
CDR3aa: CASGLAPSYEQYF

d_gene: -
abundance: -
j_gene: TRBJ2-7
v_gene: TRBV21-1
CDR3nt: TGTGCCAGCAGCAAAGGGACTGACAGGGGCGCCTACGAGCAGTACTTC
CDR3aa: CASSKGTDRGAYEQYF

d_gene: -
abundance: few
j_gene: TRBJ2-2
v_gene: TRBV27
CDR3nt: TGTGCCAGCAGAACTCCGCTAGAGACGAACACCGGGGAGCTGTTTTTT
CDR3aa: CASRTPLETNTGELFF

d_gene: TRBD1
abundance: -
j_gene: TRBJ2-5
v_gene: TRBV4-2
CDR3nt: TGTGCCAGCAGCCAGGACAGGGGGCTGGAGACCCAGTACTTC
CDR3aa: CASSQDRGLETQYF

d_gene: TRBD1
abundance: -
j_gene: TRBJ1-2
v_gene: TRBV27
CDR3nt: TGTGCCAGCAGTCGCAATGGACAGGGGGTTTATGGCTACACCTTC
CDR3aa: CASSRNGQGVYGYTF

d_gene: -
abundance: -
j_gene: TRBJ2-7
v_gene: TRBV5-1
CDR3nt: TGCGCCAGCAGCTCGGAGGTCCCTTACGAGCAGTACTTC
CDR3aa: CASSSEVPYEQYF

d_gene: -
abundance: -
j_gene: TRBJ1-5
v_gene: TRBV30
CDR3nt: TGTGCCTGGAGCATCCGATGGAGTGAGCCCCAGCATTTT
CDR3aa: CAWSIRWSEPQHF